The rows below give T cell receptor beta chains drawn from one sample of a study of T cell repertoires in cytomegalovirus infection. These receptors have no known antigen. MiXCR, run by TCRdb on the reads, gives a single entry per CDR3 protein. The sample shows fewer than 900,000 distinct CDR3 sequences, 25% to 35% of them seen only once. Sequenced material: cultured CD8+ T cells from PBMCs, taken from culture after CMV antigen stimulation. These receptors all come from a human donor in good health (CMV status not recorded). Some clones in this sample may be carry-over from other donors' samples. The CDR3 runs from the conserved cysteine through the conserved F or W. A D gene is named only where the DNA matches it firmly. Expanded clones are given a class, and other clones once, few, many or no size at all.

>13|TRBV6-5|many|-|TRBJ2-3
CASSYRATDTQYF
TGTGCCAGCAGTTACAGGGCCACAGATACGCAGTATTTT
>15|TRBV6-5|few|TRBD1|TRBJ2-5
CASSYEGQGRETQYF
TGTGCCAGCAGTTACGAGGGACAGGGTAGAGAGACCCAGTACTTC
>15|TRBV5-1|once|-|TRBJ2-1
CASSWRPGSYNEQFF
TGCGCCAGCAGTTGGAGGCCTGGGTCCTACAATGAGCAGTTCTTC
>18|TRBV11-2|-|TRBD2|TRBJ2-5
CASSYGLAGGPLQETQYF
TGTGCCAGCAGCTACGGACTAGCGGGGGGACCACTTCAAGAGACCCAGTACTTC
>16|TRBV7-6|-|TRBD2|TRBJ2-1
CASSARGGQSYNEQFF
TGTGCCAGCAGCGCCCGGGGAGGGCAATCCTACAATGAGCAGTTCTTC
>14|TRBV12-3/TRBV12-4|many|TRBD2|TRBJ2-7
CASSIRPGGDEQYF
TGTGCCAGCAGTATCCGACCGGGAGGCGACGAGCAGTACTTC
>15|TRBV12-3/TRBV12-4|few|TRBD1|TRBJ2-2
CASLDRGSNTGELFF
TGTGCCAGCCTGGACAGGGGTTCGAACACCGGGGAGCTGTTTTTT
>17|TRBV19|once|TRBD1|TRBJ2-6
CASRVGQGASGANVLTF
TGTGCCAGTAGGGTGGGACAGGGGGCTTCGGGGGCCAACGTCCTGACTTTC
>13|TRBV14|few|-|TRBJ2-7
CASSQEPYYEQYF
TGTGCCAGCAGCCAAGAACCCTACTACGAGCAGTACTTC
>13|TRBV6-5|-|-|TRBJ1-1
CASSYSYEGEAFF
TGTGCCAGCAGTTACAGCTATGAGGGTGAAGCTTTCTTT
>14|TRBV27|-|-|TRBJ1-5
CASSLGLSDQPQHF
TGTGCCAGCAGTTTAGGATTGTCGGATCAGCCCCAGCATTTT
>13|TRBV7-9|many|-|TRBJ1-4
CASSPPTREKLFF
TGTGCCAGCAGCCCCCCCACAAGGGAAAAACTGTTTTTT
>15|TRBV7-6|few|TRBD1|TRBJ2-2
CASSSPGGTTGELFF
TGTGCCAGCAGCTCACCAGGGGGCACCACCGGGGAGCTGTTTTTT
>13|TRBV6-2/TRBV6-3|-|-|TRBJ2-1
CASSTGTRWGQFF
TGTGCCAGCAGTACCGGGACCCGCTGGGGGCAGTTCTTC
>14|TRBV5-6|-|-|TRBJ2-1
CASSLGGFHNEQFF
TGTGCCAGCAGCTTGGGGGGCTTCCACAATGAGCAGTTCTTC
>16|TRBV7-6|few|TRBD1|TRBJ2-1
CASSLRDSSSYNEQFF
TGTGCTAGCAGCCTACGGGACAGTAGCTCCTACAATGAGCAGTTCTTC
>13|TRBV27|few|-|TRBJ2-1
CASRFAGSDEQFF
TGTGCCAGCAGATTTGCTGGCTCCGATGAGCAGTTCTTC
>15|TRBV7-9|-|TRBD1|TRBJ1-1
CASSSGQGTNTEAFF
TGTGCCAGCAGCTCGGGACAGGGAACGAACACTGAAGCTTTCTTT
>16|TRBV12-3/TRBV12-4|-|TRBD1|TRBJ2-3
CASRGMGQGPTDTQYF
TGTGCCAGCAGGGGGATGGGACAGGGACCCACAGATACGCAGTATTTT
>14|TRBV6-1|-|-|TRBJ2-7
CASTLEGRSYEQYF
TGTGCAAGCACTTTGGAGGGACGGTCCTACGAGCAGTACTTC
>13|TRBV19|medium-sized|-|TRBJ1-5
CATENREDQPQHF
TGTGCCACAGAAAACAGGGAGGATCAGCCCCAGCATTTT
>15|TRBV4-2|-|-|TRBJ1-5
CASSKDKGINQPQHF
TGTGCCAGCAGCAAAGATAAGGGGATCAATCAGCCCCAGCATTTT
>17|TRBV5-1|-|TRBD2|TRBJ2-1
CASSLQRGATIYNEQFF
TGCGCCAGCAGCTTGCAGCGGGGGGCCACTATCTACAATGAGCAGTTCTTC
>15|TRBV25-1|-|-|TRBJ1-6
CASSDRSSYNSPLHF
TGTGCCAGCAGCGACAGGAGCTCCTATAATTCACCCCTCCACTTT
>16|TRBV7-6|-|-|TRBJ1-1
CASSFRATGGAGEAFF
TGTGCCAGCAGCTTTAGGGCCACCGGCGGAGCGGGTGAAGCTTTCTTT
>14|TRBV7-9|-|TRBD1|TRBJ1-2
CASSLEDRDYGYTF
TGTGCCAGCAGCTTAGAGGACAGGGACTATGGCTACACCTTC
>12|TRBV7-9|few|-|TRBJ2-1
CASSLVAVEQFF
TGTGCCAGCAGCTTAGTGGCGGTTGAGCAGTTCTTC
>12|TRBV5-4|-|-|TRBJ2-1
CASSLGLAVQFF
TGTGCCAGCAGCTTGGGGCTAGCAGTCCAGTTCTTC
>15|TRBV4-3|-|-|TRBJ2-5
CASSQDRWDWETQYF
TGCGCCAGCAGCCAAGATCGCTGGGATTGGGAGACCCAGTACTTC
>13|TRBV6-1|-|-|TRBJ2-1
CASRGPGNPEQFF
TGTGCCAGCAGGGGACCAGGGAATCCTGAGCAGTTCTTC
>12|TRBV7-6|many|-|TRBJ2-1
CASSLEQNEQFF
TGTGCCAGCAGCTTAGAGCAGAATGAGCAGTTCTTC
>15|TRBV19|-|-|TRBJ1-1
CASSMIWGAGTEAFF
TGTGCCAGTAGTATGATCTGGGGGGCTGGAACTGAAGCTTTCTTT
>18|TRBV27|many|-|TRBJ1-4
CASSLAPRVGISGEKLFF
TGTGCCAGCAGTTTAGCGCCGAGAGTCGGTATATCGGGGGAAAAACTGTTTTTT
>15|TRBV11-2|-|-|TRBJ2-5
CASSLESCPQETQYF
TGTGCCAGCAGCTTAGAATCTTGCCCTCAAGAGACCCAGTACTTC